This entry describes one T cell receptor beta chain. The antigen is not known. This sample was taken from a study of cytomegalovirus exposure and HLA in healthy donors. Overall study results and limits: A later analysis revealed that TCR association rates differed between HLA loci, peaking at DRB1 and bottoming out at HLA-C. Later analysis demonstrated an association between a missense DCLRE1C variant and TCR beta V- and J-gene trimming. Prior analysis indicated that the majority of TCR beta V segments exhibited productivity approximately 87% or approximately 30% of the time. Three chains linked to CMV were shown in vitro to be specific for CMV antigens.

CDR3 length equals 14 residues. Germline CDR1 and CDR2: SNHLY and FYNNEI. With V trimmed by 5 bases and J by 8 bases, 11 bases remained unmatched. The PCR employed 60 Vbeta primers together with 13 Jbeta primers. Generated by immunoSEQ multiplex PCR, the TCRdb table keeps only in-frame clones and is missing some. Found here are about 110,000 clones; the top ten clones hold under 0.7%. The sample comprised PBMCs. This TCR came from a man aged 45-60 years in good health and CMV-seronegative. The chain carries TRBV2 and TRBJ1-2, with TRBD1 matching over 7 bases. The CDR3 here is CASSTSTGFKGYTF. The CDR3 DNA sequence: TGTGCCAGCAGTACCTCGACAGGGTTCAAAGGCTACACCTTC.